This T cell receptor beta chain was profiled in a study of blood T cell repertoires in COVID-19. About the research overall: Samples of COVID-19 (acute and convalescent) were obtained from the United States, Italy and Spain. Sample material is recorded as cDNA or gDNA derived from T cells, B-cell-depleted T cells, or PBMCs.

V dropped 5 bases and J dropped 2 bases, with 9 bases sitting between them. The CDR3 sequence is 13 residues long. Germline-derived CDR1 and CDR2 are LGHDT and YNNKEL (reference sequence). Per the study methods: Reference gene primer amplification gave estimated nucleated cell counts. The data were produced by immunoSEQ multiplex PCR, yet TCRdb's version contains in-frame clones alone and is incomplete. Clone size and V and J calls were adopted from that table, with D and trimming inferred from the DNA. The sample yields over 80,000 clones, 75% to 90% seen once. The source of this sequence is a man older than 75 with active or convalescent COVID-19. The material sequenced was peripheral blood. V gene TRBV3-1 (or the pseudogene TRBV3-2) combines with J gene TRBJ1-1; D gene ambiguous. The CDR3 DNA reads as TGTGCCAGCAGCTCCCGACAAAACACTGAAGCTTTCTTT. This gives the protein CASSSRQNTEAFF.